What follows is one T cell receptor (beta chain) and its context. This entry comes from a study of shared clonotypes between healthy human individuals. Division of CD4+ cells produced a CD45RA+ naive subset and a CD45RA-negative memory subset. Data came from immunoSEQ multiplex PCR; TCRdb stores just in-frame clones and leaves some out. The sample includes roughly 1,000,000 clones, 75% to 85% seen only once; the top ten take more than 0.45%. The origin of this receptor is a man aged 18 to 35 in good health. Some clones in this sample may be carry-over from other donors' samples. The sequenced sample consisted of memory CD4+ T cells from PBMCs. Regarding subset: CD45RA-negative fraction.

The CDR3 is CASSLAGGPPDTQYF. The DNA of the CDR3 is TGTGCCAGCAGTTTAGCGGGAGGGCCCCCAGATACGCAGTATTTT. This chain connects TRBV27 to TRBJ2-3, with 9 positions matching TRBD2. This CDR3 region has 15 residues. Germline CDR1 reads MNHEY; CDR2 reads SMNVEV (reference sequence). V trimming: 2 bases; J trimming: 4 bases; junction bases outside the gene matches: 4.